This TCR beta chain came from a study of human T cells and chemical hapten exposure. The overall study: Patients, predominantly female, presented with alopecia areata, totalis or universalis. Study conclusions and caveats: The presence of alopecia in the donors means their immune response may differ from healthy people's.

V lost 9 bases and J lost 6, with 28 bases in between. Germline V CDR1 and CDR2: MNHEY, SVGEGT. The CDR3 has 17 residues. This clonotype was recorded at least ten times. The antigen is unknown. Library construction involved attaching unique molecular identifiers to individual cDNA molecules, which allowed quantitative, reproducible TCR counting. Each CDR3 protein is one row after TCRdb ran MiXCR on the RACE reads. The sample lists around 42,000 distinct CDR3 sequences; around 3.2% were seen once. Time point noted: patch test 2, 6 weeks after DPC sensitization. The treatment here: therapeutic diphenylcyclopropenone sensitization with weekly scalp DPC. Venepuncture was done earlier than the placement of each patch test.

The chain links TRBV6-2 or TRBV6-3 to TRBJ2-3; D remains unclear. The sequences come from whole blood, collected in connection with sensitization to the hapten diphenylcyclopropenone (DPC). This TCR was recovered from a man aged 40-50 years with alopecia areata. Some clones in this sample may be carry-over from other donors' samples. CDR3 in DNA: TGTGCCAGTAGGACCACAAGGATTATTCGTTTTAGTGATACGCAGTATTTT. Protein product: CASRTTRIIRFSDTQYF.